The rows below give T cell receptor beta chains drawn from one sample of a study of T cell repertoires in cytomegalovirus infection. TCRdb re-analysed the reads in MiXCR, keeping a single row per CDR3 protein. The repertoire holds around 800,000 distinct CDR3 sequences, with about 33% as singletons. No antigen is known for these receptors. The material was cultured CD8+ T cells from PBMCs, obtained from culture after CMV antigen stimulation. All receptors derive from a human donor in good health (CMV status not recorded). Some clones in this sample may be carry-over from other donors' samples. The conserved cysteine and the conserved F or W are not part of the CDR3 here. Not all rows give a size; the values are once, few, many and, for expanded clones, a class.

v_call clone_size cdr3_aa
TRBV27 - ASGRGASSYNEQF
TRBV19 few ASSISRGPLNYGYT
TRBV27 few ASSADRNPYEQY
TRBV5-6 few ASSSGLDIHTGELF
TRBV7-6 few ASSLMPAGASYEQY
TRBV14 - ASSQERGGGTEAF
TRBV3-1 - ASSLLERGIQETQY
TRBV14 - ASSRGTGLNTGELF
TRBV5-5 few ASSLQGRSTDTQY
TRBV12-3/TRBV12-4 few ASRDRTPYGYT
TRBV11-2 few ASSLAEYSNQPQH
TRBV7-2 many ASSSLYGAGEGTDTQY
TRBV12-3/TRBV12-4 few ASRSLGDSQETQY
TRBV6-1 few ASSDLRGAKNIQY
TRBV7-2 many ASSFAVFDTQY
TRBV12-3/TRBV12-4 - ASSLTSQNAYEQY
TRBV6-8 - ASSYRPGQGAGRDYNEQF
TRBV7-9 many ASSLGDRGSYGYT
TRBV7-9 - ASSLEHLNTEAF
TRBV7-9 many ASGTDGKTYEQY
TRBV19 once ASSGSVNTGELF
TRBV5-6 - ASSLVSGEVGAF
TRBV7-2 - ASSSREGSTDTQY
TRBV5-1 - ASSSPSGGPYNEQF
TRBV6-2/TRBV6-3 - ASGEANTEAF
TRBV15 - ATSRDLGYSNQPQH
TRBV6-5 - ASSYLDRVSYNEQF
TRBV7-2 many ASSRDRGLSNQPQH
TRBV19 few ASSIRVGPYEQY
TRBV7-6 - ASSGTELYGYT
TRBV27 few ASSSVGYQPQH
TRBV20-1 - SARLLGYQETQY
TRBV4-2 few ASSLEQKEETQY
TRBV7-8 - ASSLAGGETKY
TRBV2 - ASGVPAGGNQPQH
TRBV18 - ASSRTEEGSEAF
TRBV7-8 - ASSFGGGGASETQY
TRBV7-2 many ASSLGRGPLRETQY
TRBV19 few ASSWGTTDTQY
TRBV27 - ASRLGTRFSYNSPLH
TRBV7-8 many ASSLVVEQF